Shown below are 16 T cell receptor beta chains from a single sample sequenced in a study of T cells in Graves' hyperthyroidism and ophthalmopathy. TCR beta CDR3 regions were amplified from RNA transcripts. When the TCR CDR3 underwent first-round RT-PCR, the HTBI primer set was used. One entry per CDR3 protein, called by TCRdb with MiXCR from the multiplex PCR reads. Counted here are approximately 700,000 distinct CDR3 sequences, 16% occurring once; the ten biggest clones make up over 7.5%. Sequenced material: blood. These receptors were taken from a man younger than 35 with Graves' hyperthyroidism.

The chain links TRBV4-3 to TRBJ2-3; D ambiguous. Deletions cut 2 bases from V and 2 bases from J, with 11 bases between. Germline lookup yields CDR1 LGHNA and CDR2 YSLEER. The CDR3 covers 15 residues. CDR3 sequence (DNA): TGCGCCAGCAGCCAATTCGCACTACCCACAGATACGCAGTATTTT. This translates into CASSQFALPTDTQYF.

This clonotype occurred a few times. J is TRBJ2-6 and V is TRBV10-2; 13 bases fit TRBD2. Trimming at V came to 6 bases and at J to 13 bases, leaving 9 bases not matched to a gene. Germline V lookup: CDR1 WSHSY, CDR2 SAAADI. This CDR3 contains 15 residues. CDR3 nucleotide sequence: TGCGCCAGCAGGGGAGGACTAGCGGGAGACAGAGTCCTGACTTTC. Translation: CASRGGLAGDRVLTF.

This clonotype was seen more than once but under ten times. This may arise from a read error, as a much more abundant clone is one base away. The chain has TRBV28 and TRBJ1-5; D gene unclear. Germline values: CDR1 MDHEN, CDR2 SYDVKM. The CDR3 is 16 residues long. DNA of the CDR3: TGTGCCGGCAGTTTAGTAGCCAGCCTGCGGGGTCAGCCCCAGCATTTT. Translated: CAGSLVASLRGQPQHF.

Ten or more counts support this clonotype. The V call is TRBV5-1, the J call TRBJ2-5; D is ambiguous. V dropped 4 bases and J dropped 5 bases, with 6 bases sitting between them. In germline, CDR1 is SGHRS, CDR2 YFSETQ. The CDR3 contains 11 residues. CDR3 sequence reads: CASSASETQYF. The CDR3 coding sequence is TGCGCCAGCAGCGCGTCGGAGACCCAGTACTTC.

The chain is built from TRBV20-1 and TRBJ2-1; D possibly corresponds to TRBD2 (5 bases). The CDR3 has 10 residues. The germline gives CDR1 DFQATT, CDR2 SNEGSKA (reference sequence). The CDR3: CAGGNNEQFF. The CDR3 DNA sequence: TGCGCGGGCGGAAACAATGAGCAGTTCTTC.

This chain links TRBV4-2 with TRBJ2-3; D is unclear. V was shortened by 3 bases and J by 6 bases, with 10 bases between the two germline ends. This CDR3 contains 13 residues. Germline assignment: CDR1 LGHNA and CDR2 YNFKEQ. The CDR3 bases are TGTGCCAGCAGCCACCCCAGTGAGGATACGCAGTATTTT. It specifies CASSHPSEDTQYF.

This chain joins TRBV5-1 and TRBJ2-2; D is undetermined. This CDR3 is built from 13 residues. Germline assignment: CDR1 SGHRS and CDR2 YFSETQ. The V and J ends lost 3 bases and 4 bases respectively, with 7 bases between them. CDR3: CASSSRITGELFF. For the CDR3, the DNA is TGCGCCAGCAGCTCCCGGATCACCGGGGAGCTGTTTTTT.

V is TRBV7-9 and J is TRBJ2-7; D ambiguous. This CDR3 is built from 15 residues. Germline loops: CDR1 SEHNR, CDR2 FQNEAQ (reference sequence). The V end was cut by 5 bases, the J end by 2 bases, with 16 bases between. This chain's CDR3 is CASSPPGVGPYEQYF. The CDR3 DNA follows: TGTGCCAGCAGCCCCCCCGGAGTAGGGCCCTACGAGCAGTACTTC.

The V and J genes are TRBV20-1 and TRBJ2-3, with 11 bases that match TRBD2. Germline assignment: CDR1 DFQATT and CDR2 SNEGSKA (reference sequence). The CDR3 sequence is 17 residues long. V lost 0 bases, J lost 1 base, and 6 bases stayed unmatched. The CDR3 nucleotides read TGCAGTGCTAGAGATCCTAGCGGGAGGATCGGCACAGATACGCAGTATTTT. It codes for CSARDPSGRIGTDTQYF.

Ten or more counts support this clonotype. The chain couples TRBV29-1 to TRBJ2-5; D call uncertain. The CDR3 extends over 10 amino acids. CDR1 and CDR2 (germline): SQVTM, ANQGSEA. The V end lost 6 bases, the J end lost 4 bases, and 6 bases lay between the germline ends. CDR3 region: CSVRLETQYF. CDR3 sequence (DNA): TGCAGCGTGAGGTTAGAGACCCAGTACTTC. Full variable domain (rest looked up from reference TRBV29-1 and TRBJ2-5): SAVISQKPSRDICQRGTSLTIQCQVDSQVTMMFWYRQQPGQSLTLIATANQGSEATYESGFVIDKFPISRPNLTFSTLTVSNMSPEDSSIYLCSVRLETQYFGPGTRLLVL.

The V call is TRBV9, the J call TRBJ1-3, with D unresolved. CDR1 is SGDLS and CDR2 is YYNGEE in the germline V gene. V dropped 0 bases and J dropped 0 bases, with 7 bases sitting between them. This CDR3 region has 15 residues. CDR3 nucleotide sequence: TGTGCCAGCAGCGTAGCATCACCCTCTGGAAACACCATATATTTT. This codes for CASSVASPSGNTIYF.

This clonotype was seen a handful of times. This chain uses TRBV25-1 with TRBJ2-3, with TRBD2 identical over 10 bases. The CDR3 spans 17 residues. Germline V lookup: CDR1 MGHDK, CDR2 SYGVNS. V dropped 0 bases and J dropped 5; count of bases not matched to a gene: 8. CDR3 sequence (DNA): TGTGCCAGCAGTGAATATAGGGCTAGCGGGAGCCGAGATACGCAGTATTTT. It is translated as CASSEYRASGSRDTQYF.

The chain recombines TRBV3-1 with TRBJ2-1, with 8 bases identical to TRBD1. The CDR3 length is 15 residues. The V and J ends lost 6 bases and 8 bases, in that order; junction bases with no gene match: 12. Germline V gene data show CDR1 as LGHDT and CDR2 as YNNKEL (reference sequence). In DNA form, the CDR3 reads TGTGCCAGCAGTTTCTCAGGGGGCGCGGTCTATGAGCAGTTCTTC. This codes for CASSFSGGAVYEQFF.

The chain joins TRBV14 to TRBJ2-5; D is unresolved. Germline V lookup: CDR1 SGHDN, CDR2 FVKESK. V gave up 4 bases and J gave up 5 bases, with 8 bases separating them. The CDR3 is made up of 12 amino acids. CDR3 DNA: TGTGCCAGCAGCCTTAAGTCGGAGACCCAGTACTTC. The encoded protein is CASSLKSETQYF. Variable domain in full (rest from reference TRBV14 and TRBJ2-5): EAGVTQFPSHSVIEKGQTVTLRCDPISGHDNLYWYRRVMGKEIKFLLHFVKESKQDESGMPNNRFLAERTGGTYSTLKVQPAELEDSGVYFCASSLKSETQYFGPGTRLLVL.

This clonotype came up many times. V usage is TRBV7-2 and J usage is TRBJ2-5; D perhaps matches TRBD2 (5 bases). CDR1 is SGHTA, CDR2 FQGNSA, per germline. This CDR3 is 13 amino acids long. Deletions cut 8 bases from V and 4 bases from J, with 14 bases between. This chain's CDR3 is CASRGESGETQYF. For the CDR3, the DNA is TGTGCCAGCCGTGGGGAGTCCGGAGAGACCCAGTACTTC.

This clonotype was counted a single time. The V call is TRBV9, the J call TRBJ2-2, with D possibly called TRBD1 or TRBD2 (6 bases each). The CDR3 is made up of 16 amino acids. V lost 0 bases, J lost 3 bases, and 12 bases lay in between. Germline lookup yields CDR1 SGDLS and CDR2 YYNGEE. The CDR3 DNA is TGTGCCAGCAGCGTAGTTGGGGGGCTTCACACCGGGGAGCTGTTTTTT. Its protein is CASSVVGGLHTGELFF. Full variable domain (missing parts from reference TRBV9 and TRBJ2-2): DSGVTQTPKHLITATGQRVTLRCSPRSGDLSVYWYQQSLDQGLQFLIQYYNGEERAKGNILERFSAQQFPDLHSELNLSSLELGDSALYFCASSVVGGLHTGELFFGEGSRLTVL.